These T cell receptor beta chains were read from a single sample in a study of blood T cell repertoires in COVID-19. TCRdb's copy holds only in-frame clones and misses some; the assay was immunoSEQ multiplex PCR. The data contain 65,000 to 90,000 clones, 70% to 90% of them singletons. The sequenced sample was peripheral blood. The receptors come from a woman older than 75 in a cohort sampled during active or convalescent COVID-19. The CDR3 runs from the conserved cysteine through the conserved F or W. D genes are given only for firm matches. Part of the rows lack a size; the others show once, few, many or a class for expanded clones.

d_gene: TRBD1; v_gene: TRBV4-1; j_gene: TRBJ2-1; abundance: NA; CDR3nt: TGCGCCAGCAGCCTTGCCGGGACAGGGGACAATGAGCAGTTCTTC; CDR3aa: CASSLAGTGDNEQFF
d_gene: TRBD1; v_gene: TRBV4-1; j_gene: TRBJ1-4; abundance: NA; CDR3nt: TGCGCCAGCAGCCATACAGGGGTTGGGAATGAAAAACTGTTTTTT; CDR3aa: CASSHTGVGNEKLFF
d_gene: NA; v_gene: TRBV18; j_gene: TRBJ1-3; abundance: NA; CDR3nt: TGTGCCAGCTCCCATGCCCCGGGGACTGGAAACACCATATATTTT; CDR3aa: CASSHAPGTGNTIYF
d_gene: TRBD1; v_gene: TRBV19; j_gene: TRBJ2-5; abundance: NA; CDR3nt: TGTGCCAGTAGTATAGTGGACAGGGAAGAGACCCAGTACTTC; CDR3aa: CASSIVDREETQYF
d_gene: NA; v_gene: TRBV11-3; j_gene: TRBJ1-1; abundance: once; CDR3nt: TGTGCCAGCAGCTTTGGTGGGAGGTCCACTGAAGCTTTCTTT; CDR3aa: CASSFGGRSTEAFF
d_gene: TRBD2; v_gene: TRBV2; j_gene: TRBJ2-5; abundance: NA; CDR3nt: TGTGCCAGCAAATCAGAATGGCGGGAGGGCCTAGAGACCCAGTACTTC; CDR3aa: CASKSEWREGLETQYF
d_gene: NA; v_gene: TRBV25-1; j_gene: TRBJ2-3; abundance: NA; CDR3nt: TGTGCCAGCAGCGAAGTTAGCGGAAGCACAGATACGCAGTATTTT; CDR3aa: CASSEVSGSTDTQYF
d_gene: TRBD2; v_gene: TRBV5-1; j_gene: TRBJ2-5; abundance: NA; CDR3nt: TGCGCCAGCAGCCGCACTAGCGGAGCGGAAGAGACCCAGTACTTC; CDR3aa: CASSRTSGAEETQYF
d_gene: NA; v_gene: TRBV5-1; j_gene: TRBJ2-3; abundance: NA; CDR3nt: TGCGCCAGCAGCTTGCGGCAGGGCCCAGATACGCAGTATTTT; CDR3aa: CASSLRQGPDTQYF
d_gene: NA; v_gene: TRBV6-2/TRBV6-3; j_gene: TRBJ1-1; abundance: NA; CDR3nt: TGTGCCAGCAGTTACGCGGGGAGCACTGAAGCTTTCTTT; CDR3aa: CASSYAGSTEAFF
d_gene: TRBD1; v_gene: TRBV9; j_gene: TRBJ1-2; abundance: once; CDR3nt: TGTGCCAGCAGCGCCTCCAGGGGGGACTATGGCTACACCTTC; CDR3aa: CASSASRGDYGYTF
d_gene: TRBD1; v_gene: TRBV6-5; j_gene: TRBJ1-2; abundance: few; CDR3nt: TGTGCCAGCAGTTACCAGGGGGCGCGGTCTGGCTACACCTTC; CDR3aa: CASSYQGARSGYTF
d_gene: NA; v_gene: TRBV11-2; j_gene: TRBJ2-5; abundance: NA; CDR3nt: TGTGCCAGCAGCCTGGAACCGGCGCAGGTCCAAGAGACCCAGTACTTC; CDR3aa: CASSLEPAQVQETQYF
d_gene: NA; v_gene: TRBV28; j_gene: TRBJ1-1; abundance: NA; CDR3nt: TGTGCCAGCAGTTTACGGAGGGCGCCGGAAGCTTTCTTT; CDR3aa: CASSLRRAPEAFF
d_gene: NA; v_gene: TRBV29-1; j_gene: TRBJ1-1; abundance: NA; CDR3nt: TGCAGCGTAGCGGACAGCACTGAAGCTTTCTTT; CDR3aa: CSVADSTEAFF
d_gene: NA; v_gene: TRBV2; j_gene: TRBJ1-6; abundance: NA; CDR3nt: TGTGCCAGCGGGCAGGAGGCATCTAATTCACCCCTCCACTTT; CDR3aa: CASGQEASNSPLHF
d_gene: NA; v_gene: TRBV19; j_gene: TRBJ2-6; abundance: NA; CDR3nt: TGTGCCAGTAGTAACCCCAGATCTGGGGCCAACGTCCTGACTTTC; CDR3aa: CASSNPRSGANVLTF
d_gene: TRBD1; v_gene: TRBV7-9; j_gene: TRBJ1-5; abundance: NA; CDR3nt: TGTGCCAGCAGCTTAAGTTCAGGGGGCTTAGTCAATCAGCCCCAGCATTTT; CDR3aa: CASSLSSGGLVNQPQHF
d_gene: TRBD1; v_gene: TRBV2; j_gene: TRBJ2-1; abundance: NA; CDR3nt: TGTGCCAGCAGTGAACAGGGGGCAAACAATGAGCAGTTCTTC; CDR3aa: CASSEQGANNEQFF
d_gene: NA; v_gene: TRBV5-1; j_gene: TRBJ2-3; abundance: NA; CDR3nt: TGCGCCAGCAGCTTGGACCAGGGGGATACGCAGTATTTT; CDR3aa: CASSLDQGDTQYF
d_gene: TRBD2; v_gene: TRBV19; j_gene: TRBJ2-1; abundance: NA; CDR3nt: TGTGCCAGTACCCTCACGGGACTAGCGGTATACAATGAGCAGTTCTTC; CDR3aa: CASTLTGLAVYNEQFF
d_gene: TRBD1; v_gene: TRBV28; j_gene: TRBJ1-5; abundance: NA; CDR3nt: TGTGCCAGCAGTTTGGGGCAGGGGGCGGGTCAGCCCCAGCATTTT; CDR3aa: CASSLGQGAGQPQHF
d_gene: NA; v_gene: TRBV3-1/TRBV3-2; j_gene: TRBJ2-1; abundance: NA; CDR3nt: TGTGCCAGCACCCGGCGGAATGAGCAGTTCTTC; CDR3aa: CASTRRNEQFF
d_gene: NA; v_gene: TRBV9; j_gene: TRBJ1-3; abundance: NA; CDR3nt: TGTGCCAGCAGCCCGAGGACAGATCGGCAGGGAAACACCATATATTTT; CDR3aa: CASSPRTDRQGNTIYF
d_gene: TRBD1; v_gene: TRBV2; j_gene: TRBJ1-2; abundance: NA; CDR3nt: TGTGCCAGCAGTGCGGCGGGACAGACCTATGGCTACACCTTC; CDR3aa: CASSAAGQTYGYTF
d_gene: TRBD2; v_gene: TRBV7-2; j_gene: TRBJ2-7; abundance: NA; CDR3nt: TGTGCCAGCAGCTTGAGTGGGGGCGGGAGGGCCTACGAGCAGTACTTC; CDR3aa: CASSLSGGGRAYEQYF
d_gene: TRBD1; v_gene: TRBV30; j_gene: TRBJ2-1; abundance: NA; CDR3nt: TGTGCCTGGAGTGACCCCCTAGACAGGGGGTTGTCTTACAATGAGCAGTTCTTC; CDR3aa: CAWSDPLDRGLSYNEQFF
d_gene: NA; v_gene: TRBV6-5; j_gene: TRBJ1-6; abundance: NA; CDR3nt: TGTGCCAGCAGAAATCAAGGACGGGGGAATTCACCCCTCCACTTT; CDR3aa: CASRNQGRGNSPLHF
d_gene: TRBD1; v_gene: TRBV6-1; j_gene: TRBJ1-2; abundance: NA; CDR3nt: TGTGCCAGCAGTGAAGCGCTTCAGGGGGGATATGGCTACACCTTC; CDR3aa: CASSEALQGGYGYTF
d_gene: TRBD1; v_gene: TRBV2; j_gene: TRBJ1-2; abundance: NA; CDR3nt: TGTGCCAGCAGCAAGGGACAGAGCTATGGCTACACCTTC; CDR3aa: CASSKGQSYGYTF
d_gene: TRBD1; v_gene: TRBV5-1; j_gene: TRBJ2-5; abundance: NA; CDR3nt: TGCGCCAGCAGCTTGGAGGGACAGGGGGCATTGGAGACCCAGTACTTC; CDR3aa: CASSLEGQGALETQYF
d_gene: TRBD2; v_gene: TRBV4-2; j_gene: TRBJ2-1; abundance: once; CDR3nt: TGTGCCAGCAGCCCCAGACTAGCTCTCCACAATGAGCAGTTCTTC; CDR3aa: CASSPRLALHNEQFF
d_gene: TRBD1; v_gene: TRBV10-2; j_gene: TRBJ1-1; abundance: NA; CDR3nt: TGCGCCAGCAGTGGGACAGGGGTCGGTTCCTCTGAAGCTTTCTTT; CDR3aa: CASSGTGVGSSEAFF
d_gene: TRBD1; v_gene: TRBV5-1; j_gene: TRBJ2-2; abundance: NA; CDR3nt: TGCGCCAGCAGCCAGGACAGGGCGGTCGCCGGGGAGCTGTTTTTT; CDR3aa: CASSQDRAVAGELFF
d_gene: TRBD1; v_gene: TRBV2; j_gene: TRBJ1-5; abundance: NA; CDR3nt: TGTGCCAGCAGGGAGGGACAGTTTAGCAATCAGCCCCAGCATTTT; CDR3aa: CASREGQFSNQPQHF
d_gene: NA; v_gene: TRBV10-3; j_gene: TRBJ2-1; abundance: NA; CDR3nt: TGTGCCATCAGTGAATTTGAAGCCCAGGGGCGGAACAATGAGCAGTTCTTC; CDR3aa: CAISEFEAQGRNNEQFF
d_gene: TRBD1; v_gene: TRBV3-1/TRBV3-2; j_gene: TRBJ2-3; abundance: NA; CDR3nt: TGTGCCAGCAGAGACTCGGACAGGGGAGCAGATACGCAGTATTTT; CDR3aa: CASRDSDRGADTQYF
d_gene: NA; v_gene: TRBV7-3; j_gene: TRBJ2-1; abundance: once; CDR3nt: TGTGCCAGCAGCTTAACCTGGCGGGGTGAGCAGTTCTTC; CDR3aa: CASSLTWRGEQFF
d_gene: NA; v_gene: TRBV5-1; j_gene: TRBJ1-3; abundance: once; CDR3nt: TGCGCCAGCAGCTTGGCCAACGGAGACACCATATATTTT; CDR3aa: CASSLANGDTIYF
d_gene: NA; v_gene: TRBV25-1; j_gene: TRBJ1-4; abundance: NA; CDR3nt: TGTGCCAGCATGCTAGGAGGGGTGGGTAATGAAAAACTGTTTTTT; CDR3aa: CASMLGGVGNEKLFF
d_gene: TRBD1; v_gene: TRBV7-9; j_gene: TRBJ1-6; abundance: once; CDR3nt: TGTGCCAGCAGCTTACAGACAGGGGATAATTCACCCCTCCACTTT; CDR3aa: CASSLQTGDNSPLHF
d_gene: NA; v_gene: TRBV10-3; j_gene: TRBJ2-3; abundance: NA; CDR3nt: TGTGCCAGCGGGGGCACAGATACGCAGTATTTT; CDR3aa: CASGGTDTQYF
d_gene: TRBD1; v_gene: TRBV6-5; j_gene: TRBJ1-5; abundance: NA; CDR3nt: TGTGCCAGCAGTCAGGACAGGGCGGGTCAGCCCCAGCATTTT; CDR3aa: CASSQDRAGQPQHF
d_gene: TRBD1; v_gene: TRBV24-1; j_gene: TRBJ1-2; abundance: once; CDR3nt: TGTGCCACCAGTGAAGCCGGGACAGGGGGCGTCTATGGCTACACCTTC; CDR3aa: CATSEAGTGGVYGYTF
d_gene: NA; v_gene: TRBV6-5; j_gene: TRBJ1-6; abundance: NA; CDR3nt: TGTGCCAGCAGACCCCCATTCCAGTCATCACCCCTCCACTTT; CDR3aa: CASRPPFQSSPLHF
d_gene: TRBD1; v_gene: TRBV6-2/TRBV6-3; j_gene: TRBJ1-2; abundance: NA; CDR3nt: TGTGCCAGCAGTTACTCGTCCCCGCGACAGGGACGCTACACCTTC; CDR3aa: CASSYSSPRQGRYTF
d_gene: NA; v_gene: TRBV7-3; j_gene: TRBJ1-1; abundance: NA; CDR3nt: TGTGCCAGCAGCCCGCGACTGTACACTGAAGCTTTCTTT; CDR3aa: CASSPRLYTEAFF
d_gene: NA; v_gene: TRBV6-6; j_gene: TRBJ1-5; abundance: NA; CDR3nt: TGTGCCAGCAGGATCACGGACAATAGCAATCAGCCCCAGCATTTT; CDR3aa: CASRITDNSNQPQHF
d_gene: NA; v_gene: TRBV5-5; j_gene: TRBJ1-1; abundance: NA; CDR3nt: TGTGCCAGCAGCAACCTATATTCGCGTAACACTGAAGCTTTCTTT; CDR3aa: CASSNLYSRNTEAFF
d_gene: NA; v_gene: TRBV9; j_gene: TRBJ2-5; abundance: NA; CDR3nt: TGTGCCAGCAGCGTAGGGGCTAGCGAAGGGTCGGAGACCCAGTACTTC; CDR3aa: CASSVGASEGSETQYF
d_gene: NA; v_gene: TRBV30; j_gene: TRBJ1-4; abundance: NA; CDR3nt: TGTGCCTGGAGTTTTGGGGGCACAGAAAATGAAAAACTGTTTTTT; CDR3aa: CAWSFGGTENEKLFF
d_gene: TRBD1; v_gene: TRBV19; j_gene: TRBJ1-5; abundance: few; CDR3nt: TGTGCCAGTAGTCCGGGACAGAAGAATCAGCCCCAGCATTTT; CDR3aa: CASSPGQKNQPQHF
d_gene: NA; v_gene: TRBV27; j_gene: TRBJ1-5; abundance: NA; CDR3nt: TGTGCCAGCAGGCCCCAACTCGAGCCCCAGCATTTT; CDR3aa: CASRPQLEPQHF
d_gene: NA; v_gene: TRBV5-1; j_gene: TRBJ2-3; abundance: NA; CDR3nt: TGCGCCAGCAGCTTAGTCGCGGGGAGCACAGATACGCAGTATTTT; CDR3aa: CASSLVAGSTDTQYF
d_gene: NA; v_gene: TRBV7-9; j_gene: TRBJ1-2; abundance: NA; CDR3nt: TGTGCCAGCAGCTTAGAAATATCGGGGAGAGGGGGCTACACCTTC; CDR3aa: CASSLEISGRGGYTF